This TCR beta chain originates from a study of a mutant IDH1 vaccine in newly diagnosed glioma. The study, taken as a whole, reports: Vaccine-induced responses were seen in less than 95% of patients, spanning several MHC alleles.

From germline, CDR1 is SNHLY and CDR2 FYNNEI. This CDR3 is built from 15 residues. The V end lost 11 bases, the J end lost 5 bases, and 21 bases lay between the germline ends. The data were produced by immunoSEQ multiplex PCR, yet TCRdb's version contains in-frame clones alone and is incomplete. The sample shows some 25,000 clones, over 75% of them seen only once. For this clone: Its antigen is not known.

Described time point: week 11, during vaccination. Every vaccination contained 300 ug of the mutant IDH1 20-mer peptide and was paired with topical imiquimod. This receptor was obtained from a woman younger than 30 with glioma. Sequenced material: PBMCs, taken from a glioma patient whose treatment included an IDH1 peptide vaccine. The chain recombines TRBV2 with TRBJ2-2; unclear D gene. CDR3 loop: CAFTRPTSATGELFF. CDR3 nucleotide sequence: TGTGCCTTCACCCGCCCTACGTCAGCAACCGGGGAGCTGTTTTTT.